This T cell receptor beta chain comes out of a study of technical replicates of blood from a handful of donors (dated by TCRdb to the late 2010s). The library was made by the immunoSEQ multiplex PCR assay. TCRdb mirrors the immuneACCESS table, restricted to in-frame sequences. Some clones are absent from its copies; in checked studies, under half trace to an unresolved V gene, and the reason for the others is unknown. The sample table contains 80,000 to 95,000 clones; only one count was recorded for 90% to 95% of them. 0.26% of the sample comes from the top ten. At the junction V is shortened by 8 bases and J by 8 bases; bases outside the gene matches: 16. In the germline V gene, CDR1 corresponds to SQVTM and CDR2 to ANQGSEA. The CDR3 numbers 14 residues from cysteine through phenylalanine. CDR3 DNA is the only sequence kept; it has 42 bases, read in frame from the first base. As for this clone: Its antigen is still unknown. The sample holds no much larger clone one base away, and base qualities are not on file.

The chain joins TRBV29-1 to TRBJ1-2; TRBD1 aligns with 8 central bases. The sequenced material came from T cells isolated from PBMCs. The sequence was obtained from a human donor in good health. Here is the DNA: TGCAGCACCCGACCACCGGACAGGGTTGAAGGCTACACCTTC. Its translation is CSTRPPDRVEGYTF.